This passage covers 30 T cell receptor beta chains from one sample sequenced in a study of OX40 agonist ivuxolimab in advanced cancers. Only in-frame clones appear in the TCRdb table, and some are missing; sequencing was by immunoSEQ multiplex PCR. The table includes around 40,000 clones, 75% to 90% detected once. This material consisted of CD4+ or CD8+ T cells sorted from blood, taken in a trial of the OX40 agonist ivuxolimab. Every receptor here comes from an adult with an advanced solid tumor such as melanoma, head and neck, liver or kidney cancer.

The chain combines TRBV7-8 with TRBJ2-3, with D tentatively TRBD2 (5 bases). The ends were cut back, 5 bases at V and 0 bases at J, with 12 bases in the middle. CDR3 length equals 15 residues. In germline, CDR1 is SGHVS, CDR2 FQNEAQ. The CDR3 DNA reads as TGTGCCAGCAGCCCCCTACTAGTAAGCACAGATACGCAGTATTTT. Protein: CASSPLLVSTDTQYF.

This clone was found a few times. This chain uses TRBV19 with TRBJ1-2; TRBD1 agrees at 7 bases. The CDR3 contains 13 residues. The germline V gene encodes CDR1 LNHDA and CDR2 SQIVND (reference sequence). V trimming: 4 bases; J trimming: 2 bases; junction bases outside the gene matches: 1. The CDR3 nucleotides are TGTGCCAGTAGTAAGACAGGGAACTATGGCTACACCTTC. Amino acids: CASSKTGNYGYTF.

This chain connects TRBV7-2 to TRBJ2-2, with 9 positions matching TRBD2. Per germline, CDR1 SGHTA and CDR2 FQGNSA. This CDR3 region has 14 residues. Losses at the gene ends were 1 base for V and 7 bases for J; bases not matched to a gene: 1. The DNA of the CDR3 is TGTGCCAGCAGCTTAGGTAGCGGGGGCGGGGAGCTGTTTTTT. This translates into CASSLGSGGGELFF.

The genes are TRBV4-1 and TRBJ1-1; maybe TRBD1 (6 bases). CDR1 MGHRA and CDR2 YSYEKL come from the germline V gene. This CDR3 region has 15 residues. V was trimmed by 4 bases and J by 1 base, leaving 13 bases between them. The DNA of the CDR3 is TGCGCCAGCAGCCGGTTAGGACAGCAGAACACTGAAGCTTTCTTT. It encodes CASSRLGQQNTEAFF.

J is TRBJ1-5 and V is TRBV4-2; 10 bases line up with TRBD1. In germline, CDR1 is LGHNA, CDR2 YNFKEQ. This CDR3 spans 18 amino acids. V trimming: 4 bases; J trimming: 0 bases; junction bases outside the gene matches: 9. The DNA for the CDR3 is TGTGCCAGCAGCCCGACTTCGGGACAGGGGAATAGCAATCAGCCCCAGCATTTT. Protein product: CASSPTSGQGNSNQPQHF.

The chain carries TRBV19 and TRBJ2-1, with 11 bases identical to TRBD2. CDR1 is LNHDA and CDR2 is SQIVND in the germline V gene (reference sequence). J was trimmed by 7 bases and V by 6 bases; bases with no gene match: 8. This CDR3 comprises 15 residues. The chain's CDR3 is CASRLTSGSGNEQFF. The DNA for the CDR3 is TGTGCCAGTAGGCTCACTAGCGGGAGTGGGAATGAGCAGTTCTTC.

This rearrangement joins TRBV10-3 to TRBJ2-3; 10 nucleotides agree with TRBD2. The length of the CDR3 is 17 residues. After removal of 3 bases from V and 0 bases from J, the junction contained 6 bases not matched to a gene. Germline CDR1 is ENHRY and CDR2 is SYGVKD. The CDR3 coding sequence is TGTGCCATCAGTGATTACGGACTAGCGGTCAGCACAGATACGCAGTATTTT. Protein product: CAISDYGLAVSTDTQYF.

In its sample, this clone was seen once. The V and J genes are TRBV5-4 and TRBJ1-1; D is unclear. Per germline, CDR1 SGHNT and CDR2 YYREEE (reference sequence). The CDR3 is made up of 15 amino acids. Trimming cost V 1 base and J 0 bases, with 10 bases left between them. The CDR3 reads CASSLRAAMNTEAFF. The CDR3 DNA reads TGTGCCAGCAGCTTGAGGGCAGCTATGAACACTGAAGCTTTCTTT.

This chain joins TRBV30 and TRBJ2-2; D remains ambiguous. The CDR3 is 12 residues long. With 0 bases removed from V and 4 bases from J, the gap between germline ends came to 3 bases. The germline gives CDR1 GTSNPN, CDR2 SVGIG (reference sequence). CDR3: CAWSVATGELFF. The CDR3 nucleotides read TGTGCCTGGAGTGTAGCCACCGGGGAGCTGTTTTTT.

The J gene is TRBJ1-2, the V gene TRBV10-3; D is uncertain. Trimming cost V 3 bases and J 0 bases, with 14 bases left between them. Germline V gene sequence: CDR1 ENHRY, CDR2 SYGVKD. The CDR3 covers 16 residues. The CDR3 protein is CAISDYRREANYGYTF. For the CDR3, the DNA is TGTGCCATCAGTGATTACAGAAGGGAAGCTAACTATGGCTACACCTTC.

This chain joins TRBV27 and TRBJ1-2, with D possibly TRBD1 on 5 matching bases. Trimming removed 2 bases from V and 4 bases from J, with 11 bases in between. Germline CDR1 is MNHEY and CDR2 is SMNVEV (reference sequence). This CDR3 spans 14 amino acids. The CDR3 sequence: CASSLDRGTYGYTF. CDR3 sequence (DNA): TGTGCCAGCAGTTTAGATAGAGGGACCTATGGCTACACCTTC.

Worth noting for this clone: At one of its ends the junction is not consistent with the germline gene, which may arise from a read error. The chain combines TRBV19 with TRBJ2-7; the match to TRBD2 covers 9 bases. The CDR3 is 16 amino acids. Germline V gene data show CDR1 as LNHDA and CDR2 as SQIVND (reference sequence). CDR3 protein: CANSRAASGTSYEQYF. The CDR3 DNA reads TGTGCCAATAGTAGGGCCGCTAGCGGGACCTCCTACGAGCAGTACTTC.

V usage is TRBV9 and J usage is TRBJ2-2; tentative D call: TRBD1 (5 bases). The CDR3 is made up of 14 amino acids. The V end lost 0 bases, the J end lost 4 bases, and 7 bases lay between the germline ends. Germline CDR1 reads SGDLS; CDR2 reads YYNGEE. CDR3 region: CASSVEQGTGELFF. The CDR3 DNA reads as TGTGCCAGCAGCGTAGAGCAGGGCACCGGGGAGCTGTTTTTT.

This clone was picked up one time. The chain joins TRBV23-1 to TRBJ1-1, with D maybe TRBD1 (5 bases). TRBV23-1 is an ORF, and what it does is uncertain. This CDR3 comprises 16 residues. Trimming removed 2 bases at V and 0 bases at J, with 13 bases between. The CDR3 DNA follows: TGCGCCAGCAGTCAAATGGGACGGTTCATGAACACTGAAGCTTTCTTT. This encodes CASSQMGRFMNTEAFF.

The V gene is TRBV7-2, the J gene TRBJ2-3, with 11 positions matching TRBD2. The junction had 4 bases not matched to a gene; V was cut back by 4 bases and J by 4 bases. Germline V gives CDR1 SGHTA, CDR2 FQGNSA. The CDR3 is made up of 15 amino acids. CDR3 residues: CASSYLAGGADTQYF. DNA for the CDR3: TGTGCCAGCAGCTACCTAGCGGGGGGTGCAGATACGCAGTATTTT.

The CDR3 nucleotides are TGTGCCAGTACGTCGAGGGAGAGCACAGATACGCAGTATTTT. Protein sequence: CASTSRESTDTQYF. The chain recombines TRBV19 with TRBJ2-3, with TRBD2 as a possible D gene (5 bases). Germline V gene sequence: CDR1 LNHDA, CDR2 SQIVND (reference sequence). The CDR3 extends over 14 amino acids. V shed 7 bases and J shed 0 bases, with 11 bases lying between them.

This sequence joins TRBV27 and TRBJ1-5; maybe TRBD1 (5 bases). This CDR3 is 13 amino acids long. V gave up 6 bases and J gave up 5 bases, with 11 bases separating them. Germline V gene sequence: CDR1 MNHEY, CDR2 SMNVEV (reference sequence). The CDR3 protein is CASSHRGDQPQHF. CDR3 bases: TGTGCCAGCAGCCATCGGGGGGATCAGCCCCAGCATTTT.

The rearrangement links TRBV27 to TRBJ1-3; D is possibly TRBD1 (5 bases). V lost 4 bases to trimming and J lost 0 bases, with 13 bases between them. This CDR3 contains 16 residues. From germline, CDR1 is MNHEY and CDR2 SMNVEV (reference sequence). Here the CDR3 reads CASSCQDSNSGNTIYF. The DNA for the CDR3 is TGTGCCAGCAGTTGCCAAGACAGCAACTCTGGAAACACCATATATTTT.

The chain uses TRBV29-1 and TRBJ1-3; TRBD1 agrees at 11 bases. J gave up 4 bases and V 5 bases, and 4 bases lay outside the gene matches. Per germline, CDR1 SQVTM and CDR2 ANQGSEA. There are 14 residues in the CDR3. CDR3 protein: CSVRTGGAGNTIYF. Here the CDR3 DNA reads TGCAGCGTTAGGACAGGGGGCGCGGGAAACACCATATATTTT.

This chain uses TRBV10-3 with TRBJ1-2; no reliable D call. The CDR3 is 14 amino acids. CDR1 and CDR2 from the germline V gene are ENHRY and SYGVKD. Trimming left V 0 bases short and J 5 bases short, with 10 bases between. CDR3 in DNA: TGTGCCATCAGTGAGTCGTCAGAGTCTTATGGCTACACCTTC. Protein sequence: CAISESSESYGYTF.

The rearrangement joins TRBV7-9 to TRBJ2-5; the D gene is possibly TRBD2 (6 bases). The CDR3 sequence is 17 residues long. Looked up from germline, CDR1 is SEHNR and CDR2 is FQNEAQ (reference sequence). Trimming pared 1 base from V and 3 bases from J, leaving 18 bases between. The CDR3 sequence is CASSLVRGAKREETQYF. The CDR3 DNA reads as TGTGCCAGCAGCTTAGTTCGCGGGGCGAAGAGGGAAGAGACCCAGTACTTC.

The CDR3 here is CASSDQPQHF. In DNA, the CDR3 is TGTGCCAGCAGTGATCAGCCCCAGCATTTT. This rearrangement joins TRBV6-1 to TRBJ1-5, with D hard to call. The CDR3 runs to 10 residues. Germline assignment: CDR1 MNHNS and CDR2 SASEGT. V was shortened by 3 bases and J by 6 bases, with 0 bases between the two germline ends.

The chain carries TRBV2 and TRBJ1-5; D is ambiguous. V gave up 7 bases and J gave up 1 base, with 14 bases separating them. There are 15 residues in the CDR3. Germline loops: CDR1 SNHLY, CDR2 FYNNEI. CDR3 DNA sequence: TGTGCCAGCAAGGCAGCTCTATCGAGCAATCAGCCCCAGCATTTT. This encodes CASKAALSSNQPQHF.

This clone was picked up a small number of times. Other DNA variants within this sample encode the same CDR3. The rearrangement links TRBV4-2 to TRBJ2-7; tentatively, D is TRBD1 (5 bases). Germline CDR1 is LGHNA and CDR2 is YNFKEQ. V gave up 6 bases and J gave up 4 bases, with 10 bases separating them. The CDR3 is made up of 12 amino acids. CDR3 DNA sequence: TGTGCCAGCAGACTGGGGCGGTACGAGCAGTACTTC. It translates to CASRLGRYEQYF.

The rearrangement links TRBV14 to TRBJ2-3, with TRBD2 identical over 10 bases. Germline assignment: CDR1 SGHDN and CDR2 FVKESK. V lost 0 bases, J lost 6 bases, and 6 bases stayed unmatched. The CDR3 has 16 amino acids. The CDR3 region is CASSQEKAGGPDTQYF. CDR3 nucleotides: TGTGCCAGCAGCCAAGAGAAAGCGGGAGGGCCTGATACGCAGTATTTT.

The gene calls are TRBV19 and TRBJ2-7; 7 bases align to TRBD1. Germline V lookup: CDR1 LNHDA, CDR2 SQIVND (reference sequence). The J segment lost 4 bases and the V segment lost 6 bases, leaving 6 bases of the junction unmatched. This CDR3 spans 13 amino acids. Here the CDR3 DNA reads TGTGCCAGTAGAGATAGGGGACAGTACGAGCAGTACTTC. It specifies CASRDRGQYEQYF.

The V call is TRBV6-1, the J call TRBJ1-2, with a possible D match to TRBD1 (6 bases). This CDR3 is 13 amino acids long. Germline V CDR1 and CDR2: MNHNS, SASEGT. The V gene lost 7 bases and the J gene lost 4 bases, with 13 bases spanning the gap. DNA of the CDR3: TGTGCCAGCACCCAACAGGGTACCTATGGCTACACCTTC. Protein sequence: CASTQQGTYGYTF.

This clone is a singleton in its sample. This rearrangement joins TRBV5-5 to TRBJ2-5; a weak D match, TRBD2 (6 bases). The CDR3 is made up of 14 amino acids. The V gene's germline CDR1 is SGHKS and CDR2 YYEKEE (reference sequence). V gave up 0 bases and J gave up 1 base, with 7 bases separating them. The CDR3 region is CASSLGRVQETQYF. CDR3 nucleotide sequence: TGTGCCAGCAGCTTGGGGAGGGTCCAAGAGACCCAGTACTTC.

This chain connects TRBV19 to TRBJ1-1; 8 bases line up with TRBD1. In germline, CDR1 is LNHDA, CDR2 SQIVND (reference sequence). Unmatched junction bases numbered 5, after V lost 2 bases and J lost 0 bases. This CDR3 spans 16 amino acids. The CDR3 region is CASSIMTGAMNTEAFF. The CDR3 DNA reads TGTGCCAGTAGTATAATGACAGGGGCAATGAACACTGAAGCTTTCTTT.

V usage is TRBV29-1 and J usage is TRBJ2-4; weak D call: TRBD1 (7 bases). CDR3 size: 15 residues. CDR1 and CDR2 (germline): SQVTM, ANQGSEA. The V gene lost 4 bases and the J gene lost 5 bases, with 18 bases spanning the gap. This CDR3 reads CSVVGVRGEENIQYF. The CDR3 coding sequence is TGCAGCGTTGTTGGGGTCAGGGGGGAAGAAAACATTCAGTACTTC.